The clone carrying this TCR beta chain was detected only a few times. Its antigen is as yet unknown. The read falls 3 residues short of the CDR3 end, and the missing part is taken from the germline J gene. Both groups were predominantly of Caucasian heritage. These data come from a study of T cell clonality in common variable immunodeficiency. Libraries were prepared by immunoSEQ multiplex PCR; TCRdb keeps only in-frame clonotypes and omits some of them. The sample holds approximately 52,000 clones, and no clone turns up only once. Findings and limits, study-wide: Compared with healthy controls, CVID subjects showed increased TCRbeta clonality, mostly in about a third. The cause of increased CVID clonality remains unclear without subpopulation sequencing.

The germline CDR1 and CDR2 sequences are DFQATT and SNEGSKA (reference sequence). V lost 2 bases, J lost 7 bases, and 10 bases stayed unmatched. This CDR3 has 14 amino acids. The specimen sequenced was peripheral blood mononuclear cells. The receptor was derived from a person aged 18 to 75 in good health. The chain links TRBV20-1 to TRBJ1-2, with TRBD1 matching over 7 bases. CDR3 in amino acids: CSARPTGAGGGYTF. CDR3 bases read: TGCAGTGCTAGACCCACAGGGGCTGGAGGTGGC.